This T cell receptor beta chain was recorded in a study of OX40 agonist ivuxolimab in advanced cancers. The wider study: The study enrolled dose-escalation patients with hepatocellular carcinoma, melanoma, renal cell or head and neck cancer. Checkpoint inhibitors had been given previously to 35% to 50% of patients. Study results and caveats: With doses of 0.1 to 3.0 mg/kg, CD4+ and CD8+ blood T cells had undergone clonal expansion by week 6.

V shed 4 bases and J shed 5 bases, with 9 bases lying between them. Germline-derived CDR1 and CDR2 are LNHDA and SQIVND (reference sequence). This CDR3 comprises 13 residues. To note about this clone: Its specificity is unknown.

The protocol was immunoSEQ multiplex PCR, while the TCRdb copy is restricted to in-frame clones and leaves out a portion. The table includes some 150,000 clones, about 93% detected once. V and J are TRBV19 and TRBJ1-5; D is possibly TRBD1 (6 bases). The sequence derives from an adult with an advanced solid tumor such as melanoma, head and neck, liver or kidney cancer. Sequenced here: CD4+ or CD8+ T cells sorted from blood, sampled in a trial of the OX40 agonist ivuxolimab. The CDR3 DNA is TGTGCCAGTAGTAGGGGGGCGGATCAGCCCCAGCATTTT. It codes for CASSRGADQPQHF.